Following are 2 T cell receptor beta chains from one sample sequenced in a study of CD8+ T cells in alopecia areata. Isolated RNA was reverse transcribed into cDNA used as the sequencing template. Assay used: immunoSEQ multiplex PCR; TCRdb lists only in-frame clones, some missing. The sample lists 75,000 to 100,000 clones, over 40% occurring once. The sample consisted of CD4+ T cells sorted from blood. Source of these receptors: a human donor with alopecia areata.

Only a few counts were recorded for this clone. Other DNA sequences in the sample encode the same CDR3. The gene calls are TRBV20-1 and TRBJ2-5; D is ambiguous. The germline gives CDR1 DFQATT, CDR2 SNEGSKA (reference sequence). V was clipped by 3 bases and J by 5 bases, with 4 bases between them. The CDR3 extends over 10 amino acids. CDR3 DNA: TGCAGTGCTAGTGGGGAGACCCAGTACTTC. Protein product: CSASGETQYF.

This clone was detected a few times. The V gene is TRBV29-1, the J gene TRBJ1-5, with 9 bases identical to TRBD1. Per germline, CDR1 SQVTM and CDR2 ANQGSEA. This CDR3 contains 14 residues. Trimming at V came to 6 bases and at J to 6 bases, leaving 9 bases not matched to a gene. CDR3 region: CSVTLTGGGQPQHF. CDR3 DNA: TGCAGCGTCACACTGACAGGGGGTGGTCAGCCCCAGCATTTT.